The entry that follows covers one TCR beta chain sequence. No antigen is known for it. This sample was included in a study of shared clonotypes between healthy human individuals. Naive CD8 cells lacked CD45RO and underwent positive selection for CCR7, leaving out terminally differentiated effector memory CD45RA+ cells. Study-wide findings and caveats: Deeper or shallower sequencing was expected to change how clonotypes are shared among donors. Memory subsets generally showed lower estimated richness than naive subsets.

The repertoire was sequenced with immunoSEQ multiplex PCR; TCRdb's copy has only in-frame clones and lacks some. The sample includes millions of clones, 90% to 95% of them seen just once. This CDR3 spans 15 amino acids. J was trimmed by 6 bases and V by 0 bases; bases with no gene match: 7. CDR1 is SGDLS and CDR2 is YYNGEE in the germline V gene. J is TRBJ2-7 and V is TRBV9; the match to TRBD2 covers 9 bases. This TCR was sampled from a man aged 18 to 29 in good health. Some clones in this sample may be carry-over from other donors' samples. Sequenced: naive CD8+ T cells from PBMCs. The CDR3 coding sequence is TGTGCCAGCAGCGTAGCTGGTGGGACTAGCTCCGAGCAGTACTTC. Its translation is CASSVAGGTSSEQYF.